The next 26 T cell receptor beta chains were all read from a single sample in a study of cytomegalovirus exposure and HLA in healthy donors. The PCR had 60 Vbeta and 13 Jbeta primers. The table came from immunoSEQ multiplex PCR; TCRdb's copy has only in-frame clones and leaves some out. Of about 98,000 clones listed, around 75% were seen once; the top ten hold 9.5% to 12%. The sequencing sample was made of PBMCs. The receptors originated from a man younger than 30 in good health and CMV-seropositive.

About this clone: A read error may produce the germline difference seen at one junction end. The rearrangement joins TRBV5-1 to TRBJ1-1; the D is unclear. CDR1 and CDR2 (germline): SGHRS, YFSETQ. This CDR3 spans 14 amino acids. CDR3 sequence (DNA): TGCGTCAGCAGCTTGCAGGCGTTGAACACTGAAGCTTTCTTT. Its protein is CVSSLQALNTEAFF.

This clone came up a few times. The chain combines TRBV28 with TRBJ1-2; D perhaps matches TRBD1 (6 bases). Germline assignment: CDR1 MDHEN and CDR2 SYDVKM. Trimming pared 6 bases from V and 2 bases from J, leaving 10 bases between. This CDR3 has 13 residues. The CDR3 region is CASRSGTNYGYTF. In DNA, the CDR3 is TGTGCCAGCAGGTCCGGGACAAACTATGGCTACACCTTC.

This clone came up a few times. Written as DNA, the CDR3 is TGTGCCAGCAGGGTAAGGACAGGGGGCACTGAAGCTTTCTTT. It encodes CASRVRTGGTEAFF. The chain is built from TRBV6-1 and TRBJ1-1; TRBD1 matches at 10 bases. In germline, CDR1 is MNHNS, CDR2 SASEGT. This CDR3 spans 14 amino acids. V shed 6 bases, J shed 4 bases, and the junction held 5 bases outside the gene matches.

The V call is TRBV7-6, the J call TRBJ1-6, with D tentatively TRBD1 (5 bases). CDR3 length: 14 residues. Germline CDR1 and CDR2: SGHVS and FNYEAQ. V lost 5 bases and J lost 8, with 13 bases in between. The CDR3 loop is CASSPRQSYSPLHF. The CDR3 coding sequence is TGTGCCAGCAGCCCGAGACAGTCATATTCACCCCTCCACTTT.

J is TRBJ1-5 and V is TRBV7-9; possible D gene TRBD1, 6 bases. CDR1 and CDR2 (germline): SEHNR, FQNEAQ (reference sequence). The CDR3 loop spans 14 amino acids. Trimming cost V 3 bases and J 3 bases, with 9 bases left between them. DNA of the CDR3: TGTGCCAGCAGCTTCGACAGGATCAATCAGCCCCAGCATTTT. Encoded protein: CASSFDRINQPQHF.

This chain connects TRBV7-9 to TRBJ2-3; 11 bases fit TRBD2. The germline V gene encodes CDR1 SEHNR and CDR2 FQNEAQ (reference sequence). The CDR3 sequence is 16 residues long. J lost 2 bases, V lost 5 bases, and 6 bases had no gene match. DNA of the CDR3: TGTGCCAGCAGCCGCCTAGCGGGGGGAATCACAGATACGCAGTATTTT. Its translation is CASSRLAGGITDTQYF.

CDR3 DNA sequence: TGTGCCAGCAGGACAGGGGCAACTAATGAAAAACTGTTTTTT. This translates into CASRTGATNEKLFF. The J gene is TRBJ1-4, the V gene TRBV6-1; 8 bases are a match to TRBD1. J was trimmed by 0 bases and V by 6 bases; bases with no gene match: 0. CDR3 size: 14 residues. Germline CDR1 and CDR2: MNHNS and SASEGT.

The rearrangement joins TRBV29-1 to TRBJ2-1, with 7 bases aligning to TRBD2. The CDR3 is made up of 16 amino acids. Germline CDR1 SQVTM, CDR2 ANQGSEA. V gave up 4 bases and J gave up 2 bases; unmatched junction bases: 11. The DNA for the CDR3 is TGCAGCGTTGCACCCGCCCCCCTAGCGGCCTACAATGAGCAGTTCTTC. This translates into CSVAPAPLAAYNEQFF.

V is TRBV7-2 and J is TRBJ1-2; perhaps TRBD1 as D (5 bases). CDR3 length: 15 amino acids. The germline V gene encodes CDR1 SGHTA and CDR2 FQGNSA. V lost 0 bases and J 2 bases, leaving 10 bases between the germline ends. The CDR3 loop is CASSLARGGNYGYTF. The CDR3 DNA follows: TGTGCCAGCAGCTTAGCGCGCGGGGGGAACTATGGCTACACCTTC.

The CDR3 sequence: CASSIPGAYEQYF. CDR3 nucleotide sequence: TGTGCCAGTAGTATCCCGGGGGCCTACGAGCAGTACTTC. The gene calls are TRBV19 and TRBJ2-7; possibly TRBD2 for D (6 bases). This CDR3 contains 13 residues. The V end lost 3 bases, the J end lost 2 bases, and 8 bases lay between the germline ends. Germline CDR1 and CDR2: LNHDA and SQIVND (reference sequence).

This clone was found a few times. The J gene is TRBJ1-5, the V gene TRBV2; D remains unclear. Trimming stripped 4 bases from V and 5 bases from J, with 9 bases between. Per germline, CDR1 SNHLY and CDR2 FYNNEI. This CDR3 has 13 amino acids. Here the CDR3 DNA reads TGTGCCAGCAGTGGCGAGGGCGATCAGCCCCAGCATTTT. This codes for CASSGEGDQPQHF.

The V call is TRBV9, the J call TRBJ2-5, with 7 bases lining up with TRBD2. The CDR3 runs 15 residues. The V and J ends lost 3 bases and 5 bases, in that order; junction bases with no gene match: 10. In germline, CDR1 is SGDLS, CDR2 YYNGEE. As DNA, the CDR3 is TGTGCCAGCAGCGCGGGACTACTCCAAGGGGAGACCCAGTACTTC. As protein: CASSAGLLQGETQYF.

The J gene is TRBJ1-6, the V gene TRBV9; D not certain. The CDR3 totals 13 residues. V lost 4 bases to trimming and J lost 11 bases, with 13 bases between them. Germline V gives CDR1 SGDLS, CDR2 YYNGEE. CDR3 nucleotide sequence: TGTGCCAGCAGCATACGACATTCGGCACCCCTCCACTTT. Its protein product is CASSIRHSAPLHF.

The chain joins TRBV2 to TRBJ1-1; D perhaps matches TRBD1 (5 bases). The V gene lost 2 bases and the J gene lost 5 bases, with 15 bases spanning the gap. CDR1 SNHLY and CDR2 FYNNEI come from the germline V gene. The CDR3 consists of 15 residues. CDR3 sequence (DNA): TGTGCCAGCAGTGAAAGGTCGGCAGGGAATACTGAAGCTTTCTTT. Protein product: CASSERSAGNTEAFF.

This chain joins TRBV4-1 and TRBJ2-7; TRBD1 is a possible D gene (6 bases). This CDR3 has 14 residues. V shed 4 bases and J shed 0 bases, with 10 bases lying between them. Germline V gene sequence: CDR1 MGHRA, CDR2 YSYEKL. The CDR3 is CASSPRDNSYEQYF. Written as DNA, the CDR3 is TGCGCCAGCAGCCCCCGGGACAACTCCTACGAGCAGTACTTC.

In its sample, this clone was seen a few times. V gene TRBV19 combines with J gene TRBJ2-3, with D perhaps matching TRBD1 (8 bases). Between the trimmed V and J ends, which lost 4 bases and 0 bases, there was a span of 14 bases. Germline CDR1 and CDR2: LNHDA and SQIVND (reference sequence). This CDR3 is built from 16 residues. Written as DNA, the CDR3 is TGTGCCAGTAGTAACACAGGGGGGGCCAGCACAGATACGCAGTATTTT. It translates to CASSNTGGASTDTQYF.

J is TRBJ2-7 and V is TRBV6-6, with D possibly matching TRBD2 (6 bases). The germline V gene encodes CDR1 MNHNY and CDR2 SVGAGI (reference sequence). The V and J ends lost 4 bases and 6 bases respectively, with 13 bases between them. This CDR3 has 13 residues. Here the CDR3 DNA reads TGTGCCAGCAGTTCCCGACTAGTCGGCGAGCAGTACTTC. This codes for CASSSRLVGEQYF.

This clone came up once. The CDR3 DNA sequence: TGTGCCAGCAGTTTGCGGGGAGAGCTAAGCCTCCACTTT. It translates to CASSLRGELSLHF. V gene TRBV28 combines with J gene TRBJ1-6; the D is unclear. This CDR3 is 13 amino acids long. V was pared by 3 bases and J by 15 bases, with 15 bases between. Germline CDR1 is MDHEN and CDR2 is SYDVKM.

This chain links TRBV6-5 with TRBJ1-3; no definite D call. The germline V gene encodes CDR1 MNHEY and CDR2 SVGAGI. The CDR3 runs 13 residues. V was cut by 8 bases and J by 2 bases, with 10 bases left in between. CDR3 DNA: TGTGCCAGCTTTCAGGTTGCTGGAAACACCATATATTTT. It encodes CASFQVAGNTIYF.

The chain carries TRBV7-7 and TRBJ2-1; 7 bases map to TRBD2. Germline V lookup: CDR1 SSHAT, CDR2 FNYEAQ (reference sequence). The CDR3 length is 16 residues. Trimming took 2 bases from V and 4 from J; bases not matched to a gene: 8. As DNA, the CDR3 is TGTGCCAGCAGCTTAAGCGGCAGGGAGGGGTACAATGAGCAGTTCTTC. This gives the protein CASSLSGREGYNEQFF.

This chain connects TRBV5-8 to TRBJ1-3; the D gene is possibly TRBD1 (5 bases). The CDR3 consists of 15 residues. Looked up from germline, CDR1 is SGHTS and CDR2 is YDEGEE. V was cut by 9 bases and J by 1 base, with 17 bases left in between. DNA of the CDR3: TGTGCCACCAGGCCCCAGGGCCTTTCTGGAAACACCATATATTTT. Its protein is CATRPQGLSGNTIYF.

CDR3 amino acids: CAASGARHNEQFF. In DNA form, the CDR3 reads TGTGCCGCATCGGGAGCGCGACACAATGAGCAGTTCTTC. This chain uses TRBV2 with TRBJ2-1, with D perhaps matching TRBD2 (6 bases). The V end was cut by 11 bases, the J end by 5 bases, with 16 bases between. Germline lookup yields CDR1 SNHLY and CDR2 FYNNEI. The CDR3 has 13 amino acids.

This clone was picked up a small number of times. V usage is TRBV11-2 and J usage is TRBJ2-7; possibly TRBD1 for D (6 bases). The CDR3 is 16 residues long. Germline V gives CDR1 SGHAT, CDR2 FQNNGV. Trimming took off 0 bases at V and 3 bases at J, with 15 bases between the two ends. In DNA form, the CDR3 reads TGTGCCAGCAGCTTAGAAGGCGGACAGATAATCTACGAGCAGTACTTC. This codes for CASSLEGGQIIYEQYF.

The chain carries TRBV2 and TRBJ1-2, with D perhaps matching TRBD1 (5 bases). Germline values: CDR1 SNHLY, CDR2 FYNNEI. Trimming left V 6 bases short and J 3 bases short, with 14 bases between. The CDR3 is 14 amino acids. CDR3 amino acids: CASSHDDSDYGYTF. CDR3 in DNA: TGTGCCAGCAGCCACGACGACAGCGACTATGGCTACACCTTC.

J is TRBJ1-6 and V is TRBV11-2, with TRBD1 identical over 8 bases. V lost 6 bases to trimming and J lost 5 bases; unmatched junction nucleotides: 9. Germline V lookup: CDR1 SGHAT, CDR2 FQNNGV. This CDR3 is 16 amino acids long. The CDR3 here is CASRTAGGRDNSPLHF. As DNA, the CDR3 is TGTGCCAGCAGGACCGCAGGGGGCAGGGATAATTCACCCCTCCACTTT.

DNA for the CDR3: TGTGCCAGCAGTGATACTAAGGGGGCAGGCAGTTTTTCACCCCTCCACTTT. This gives the protein CASSDTKGAGSFSPLHF. The rearrangement uses TRBV2 and TRBJ1-6; TRBD1 aligns across 7 bases. Germline trimming cut 3 bases from V and 9 bases from J; bases unmatched to any gene: 14. Germline assignment: CDR1 SNHLY and CDR2 FYNNEI. The length of the CDR3 is 17 residues.